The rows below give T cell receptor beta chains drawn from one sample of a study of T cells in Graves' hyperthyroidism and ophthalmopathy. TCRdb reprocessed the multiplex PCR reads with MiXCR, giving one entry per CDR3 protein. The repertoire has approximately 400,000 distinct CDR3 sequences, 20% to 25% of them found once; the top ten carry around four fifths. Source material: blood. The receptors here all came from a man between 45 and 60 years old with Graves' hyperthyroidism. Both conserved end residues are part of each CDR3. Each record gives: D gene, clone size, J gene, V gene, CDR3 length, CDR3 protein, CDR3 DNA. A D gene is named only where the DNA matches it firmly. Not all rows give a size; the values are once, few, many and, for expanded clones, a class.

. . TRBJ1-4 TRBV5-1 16 CASSSNLDATNEKLFF TGCGCCAGCAGCTCGAACCTCGACGCAACTAATGAAAAACTGTTTTTT
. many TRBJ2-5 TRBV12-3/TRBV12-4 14 CASSPGAGPETQYF TGTGCCAGCAGTCCGGGGGCGGGACCTGAGACCCAGTACTTC
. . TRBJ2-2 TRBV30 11 CASISSGELFF TGTGCCTCCATTTCGTCCGGGGAGCTGTTTTTT
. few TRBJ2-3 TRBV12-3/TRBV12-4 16 CASSLVGGGSTDTQYF TGTGCCAGCAGTTTAGTAGGAGGAGGAAGCACAGATACGCAGTATTTT
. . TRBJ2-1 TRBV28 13 CASGQGRPNEQFF TGTGCCAGCGGGCAGGGGAGGCCAAATGAGCAGTTCTTC
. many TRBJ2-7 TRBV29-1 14 CSVVPLGGLDEQYF TGCAGCGTTGTCCCCTTGGGGGGGCTCGACGAGCAGTACTTC
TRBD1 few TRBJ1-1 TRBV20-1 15 CSATPGTGGSTEAFF TGCAGTGCTACGCCCGGGACAGGGGGTAGTACTGAAGCTTTCTTT
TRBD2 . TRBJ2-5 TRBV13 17 CASIGTSGGSLPATQYF TGTGCCAGCATAGGGACTAGCGGGGGGTCCCTCCCGGCGACCCAGTACTTC
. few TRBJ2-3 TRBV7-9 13 CASSFPGKGEKYF TGTGCCAGCAGCTTCCCCGGGAAGGGAGAGAAGTATTTT
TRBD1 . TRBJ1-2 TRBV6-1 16 CASSSPGQGANYGYTF TGTGCCAGCAGTTCCCCGGGACAGGGGGCAAACTATGGCTACACCTTC
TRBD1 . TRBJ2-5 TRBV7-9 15 CASSPTRTGWETQYF TGTGCCAGCAGCCCCACTAGGACAGGGTGGGAGACCCAGTACTTC
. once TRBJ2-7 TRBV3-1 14 CASSQPGQFYEQYF TGTGCCAGCAGCCAGCCTGGACAGTTTTACGAGCAGTACTTC
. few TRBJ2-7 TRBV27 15 CASSLLGSNKYEQYF TGTGCCAGCAGTTTATTGGGTTCTAATAAATACGAGCAGTACTTC
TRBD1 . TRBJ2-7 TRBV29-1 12 CSVSRGLYEQYF TGCAGCGTTTCAAGGGGGCTTTACGAGCAGTACTTC
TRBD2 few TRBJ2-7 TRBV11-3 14 CASSAGLASYEQYF TGTGCCAGCAGCGCCGGACTAGCGAGCTACGAGCAGTACTTC
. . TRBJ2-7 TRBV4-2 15 CASSQSWPNPYEQYF TGTGCCAGCAGCCAATCATGGCCAAACCCCTACGAGCAGTACTTC
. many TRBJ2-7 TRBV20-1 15 CSAREERTIGYEQYF TGCAGTGCTAGAGAGGAAAGGACCATCGGATACGAGCAGTACTTC
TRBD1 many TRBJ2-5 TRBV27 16 CASSSVVTGGVKTQYF TGTGCCAGCAGCTCCGTGGTTACAGGGGGCGTGAAGACCCAGTACTTC
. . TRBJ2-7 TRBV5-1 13 CASSLTLNYEQYF TGCGCCAGCAGCTTGACGCTAAACTACGAGCAGTACTTC
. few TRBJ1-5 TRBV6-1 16 CASSGGLPTINQPQHF TGTGCCAGCAGTGGCGGACTGCCTACCATCAATCAGCCCCAGCATTTT
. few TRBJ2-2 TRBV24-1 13 CATRDIQTGELFF TGTGCCACCAGGGACATACAAACCGGGGAGCTGTTTTTT
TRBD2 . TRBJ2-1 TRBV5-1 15 CASRQGLAGSDEQFF TGCGCCAGCAGGCAGGGACTAGCGGGATCCGATGAGCAGTTCTTC
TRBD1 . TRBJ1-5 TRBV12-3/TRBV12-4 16 CASGGYRGSGNQPQHF TGTGCCAGCGGTGGATACAGGGGATCTGGCAATCAGCCCCAGCATTTT